The clone carrying this T cell receptor (beta chain) was counted only a few times. Its antigen is not known. The data were obtained in a study of T cells in Graves' hyperthyroidism and ophthalmopathy. The wider study: Peripheral blood was taken when the disease was first diagnosed, before any treatment began.

Clinical symptoms, serum thyroxine, TRAb, thyroid ultrasound and orbital computed tomography established diagnosis. PBMCs were sourced from roughly 9.3 ml fresh peripheral blood. Study-level findings and limits: The blood repertoire included most of the expanded thyroid clonotypes above 0.001.

V was trimmed by 5 bases and J by 2 bases, leaving 8 bases between them. The CDR3 totals 13 residues. Germline V lookup: CDR1 SGHTA, CDR2 FQGNSA. Amplification targeted TCR beta CDR3 regions from RNA transcripts. An initial round of RT-PCR targeting the TCR CDR3 relied on the HTBI primer set. TCRdb passed the multiplex PCR reads through MiXCR, listing each CDR3 protein once. The top ten hold approximately 30% of the sample, which has more than 300,000 distinct CDR3 sequences, approximately 18% seen once. The sequence was collected from a woman aged 25-40 years with Graves' hyperthyroidism that later progressed to Graves' ophthalmopathy. The chain couples TRBV7-2 to TRBJ2-3; D is uncertain. The sample consisted of blood. The CDR3 here is CASSVPNTDTQYF. CDR3 sequence (DNA): TGTGCCAGCAGCGTGCCCAACACAGATACGCAGTATTTT.